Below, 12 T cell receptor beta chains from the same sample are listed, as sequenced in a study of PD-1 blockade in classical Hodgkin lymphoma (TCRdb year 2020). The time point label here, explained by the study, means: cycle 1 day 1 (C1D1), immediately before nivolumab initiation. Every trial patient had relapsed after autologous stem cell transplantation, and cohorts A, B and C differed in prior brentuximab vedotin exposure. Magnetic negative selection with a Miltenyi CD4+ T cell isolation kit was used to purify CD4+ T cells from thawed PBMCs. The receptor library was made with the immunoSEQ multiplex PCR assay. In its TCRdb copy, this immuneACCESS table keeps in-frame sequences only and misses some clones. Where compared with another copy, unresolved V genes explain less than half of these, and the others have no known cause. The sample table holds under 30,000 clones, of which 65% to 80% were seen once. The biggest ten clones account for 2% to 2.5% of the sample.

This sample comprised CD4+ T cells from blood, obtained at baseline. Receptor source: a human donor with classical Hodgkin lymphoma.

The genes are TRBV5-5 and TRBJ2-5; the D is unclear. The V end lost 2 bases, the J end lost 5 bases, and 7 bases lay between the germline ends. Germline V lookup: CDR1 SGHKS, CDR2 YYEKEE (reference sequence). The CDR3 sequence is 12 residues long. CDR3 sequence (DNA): TGTGCCAGCAGCTTCGGGTATGAGACCCAGTACTTC. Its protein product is CASSFGYETQYF.

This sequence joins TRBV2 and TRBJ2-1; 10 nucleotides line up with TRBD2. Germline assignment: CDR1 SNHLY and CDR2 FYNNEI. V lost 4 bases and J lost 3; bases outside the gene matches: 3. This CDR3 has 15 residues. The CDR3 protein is CASSAVAGGYNEQFF. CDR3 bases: TGTGCCAGCAGTGCGGTAGCGGGGGGCTACAATGAGCAGTTCTTC.

Here the CDR3 DNA reads TGTGCCAGCAGCTTGGGACAGACCTATAATTCACCCCTCCACTTT. It specifies CASSLGQTYNSPLHF. J is TRBJ1-6 and V is TRBV5-6, with D perhaps matching TRBD1 (5 bases). Trimming left V 0 bases short and J 2 bases short, with 6 bases between. CDR1 and CDR2 from the germline V gene are SGHDT and YYEEEE. CDR3 length equals 15 residues.

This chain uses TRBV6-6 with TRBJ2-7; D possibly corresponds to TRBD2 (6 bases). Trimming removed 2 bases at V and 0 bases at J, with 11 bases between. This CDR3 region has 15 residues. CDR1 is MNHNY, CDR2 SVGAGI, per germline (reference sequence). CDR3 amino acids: CASSYRDSSSYEQYF. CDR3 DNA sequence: TGTGCCAGCAGTTACAGGGACTCAAGCTCCTACGAGCAGTACTTC.

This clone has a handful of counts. The CDR3 bases are TGTGCCAGCAGACCGGGAGGGACCCTACCTTATGGCTACACCTTC. This translates into CASRPGGTLPYGYTF. The gene calls are TRBV7-3 and TRBJ1-2; tentatively, D is TRBD1 (5 bases). V was trimmed by 6 bases and J by 5 bases, leaving 19 bases between them. The CDR3 consists of 15 residues. Germline V gives CDR1 SGHTA, CDR2 FQGTGA.

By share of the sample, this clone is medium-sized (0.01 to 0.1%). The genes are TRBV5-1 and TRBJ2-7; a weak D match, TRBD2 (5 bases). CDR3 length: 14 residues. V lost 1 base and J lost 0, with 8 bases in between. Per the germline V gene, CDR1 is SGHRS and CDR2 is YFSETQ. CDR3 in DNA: TGCGCCAGCAGCTTGACCCGGGACTCCTACGAGCAGTACTTC. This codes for CASSLTRDSYEQYF. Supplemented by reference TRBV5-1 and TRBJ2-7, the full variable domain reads KAGVTQTPRYLIKTRGQQVTLSCSPISGHRSVSWYQQTPGQGLQFLFEYFSETQRNKGNFPGRFSGRQFSNSRSEMNVSTLELGDSALYLCASSLTRDSYEQYFGPGTRLTVT.

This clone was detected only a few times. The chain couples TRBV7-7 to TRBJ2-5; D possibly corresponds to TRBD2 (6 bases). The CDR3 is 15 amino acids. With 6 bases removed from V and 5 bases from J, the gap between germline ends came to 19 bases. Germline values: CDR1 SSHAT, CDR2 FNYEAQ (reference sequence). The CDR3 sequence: CASSPGGQGGETQYF. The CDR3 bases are TGTGCCAGCAGTCCCGGAGGGCAGGGCGGGGAGACCCAGTACTTC. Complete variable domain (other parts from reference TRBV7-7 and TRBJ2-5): GAGVSQSPRYKVTKRGQDVTLRCDPISSHATLYWYQQALGQGPEFLTYFNYEAQPDKSGLPSDRFSAERPEGSISTLTIQRTEQRDSAMYRCASSPGGQGGETQYFGPGTRLLVL.

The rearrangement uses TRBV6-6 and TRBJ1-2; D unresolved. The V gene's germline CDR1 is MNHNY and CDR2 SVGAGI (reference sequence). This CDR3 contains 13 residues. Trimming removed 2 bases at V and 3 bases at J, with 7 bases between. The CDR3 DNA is TGTGCCAGCAGTTACGGAAGCTACTATGGCTACACCTTC. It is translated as CASSYGSYYGYTF.

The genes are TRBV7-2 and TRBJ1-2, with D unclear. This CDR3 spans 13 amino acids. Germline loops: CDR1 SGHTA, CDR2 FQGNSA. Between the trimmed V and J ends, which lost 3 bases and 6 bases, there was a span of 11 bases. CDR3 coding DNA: TGTGCCAGCAGCTTCGGATACATCGATGGCTACACCTTC. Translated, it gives CASSFGYIDGYTF.

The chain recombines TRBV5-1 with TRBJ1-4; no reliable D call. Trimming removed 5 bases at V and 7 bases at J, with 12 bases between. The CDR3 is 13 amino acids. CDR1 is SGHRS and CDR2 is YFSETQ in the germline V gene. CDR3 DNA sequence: TGCGCCAGCAGTCCACTAGAGACTGAAAAACTGTTTTTT. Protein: CASSPLETEKLFF.

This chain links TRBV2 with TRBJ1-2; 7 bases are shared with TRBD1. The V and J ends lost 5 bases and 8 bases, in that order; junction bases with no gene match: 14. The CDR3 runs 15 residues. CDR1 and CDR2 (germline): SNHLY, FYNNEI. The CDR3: CASSPESTGSEGYTF. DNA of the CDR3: TGTGCCAGCAGTCCCGAATCGACAGGGTCGGAAGGCTACACCTTC. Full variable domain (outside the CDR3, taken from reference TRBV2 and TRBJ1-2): EPEVTQTPSHQVTQMGQEVILRCVPISNHLYFYWYRQILGQKVEFLVSFYNNEISEKSEIFDDQFSVERPDGSNFTLKIRSTKLEDSAMYFCASSPESTGSEGYTFGSGTRLTVV.

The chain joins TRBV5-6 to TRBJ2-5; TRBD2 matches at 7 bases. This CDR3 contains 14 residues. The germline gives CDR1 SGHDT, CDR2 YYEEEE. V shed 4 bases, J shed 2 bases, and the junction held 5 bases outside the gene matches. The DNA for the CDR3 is TGTGCCAGCAGCCACCCGGGACTACAAGAGACCCAGTACTTC. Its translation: CASSHPGLQETQYF. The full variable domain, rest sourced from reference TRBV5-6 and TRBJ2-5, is DAGVTQSPTHLIKTRGQQVTLRCSPKSGHDTVSWYQQALGQGPQFIFQYYEEEERQRGNFPDRFSGHQFPNYSSELNVNALLLGDSALYLCASSHPGLQETQYFGPGTRLLVL.